The clone carrying this TCR delta chain is medium-sized in the sample. TCRdb reanalysed the reads via CATT. This sample carries 4,000 to 5,000 delta-chain clones, more than 5% of them seen once, and the ten largest clones take around 17%. V lost 0 bases to trimming and J lost 0 bases; unmatched junction nucleotides: 3. The CDR3 extends over 18 amino acids. Germline assignment: CDR1 GEAIGNYY and CDR2 EKD. The record originates from a study of gamma-delta chains in newborns, infants, children. Looking at the study overall: Microbial exposure reportedly drives polyclonal innate γδ T cell expansion after birth.

This receptor was obtained from a child who was a newborn, infant or young child, either healthy, febrile or measles-vaccinated (not recorded which). The chain couples TRDV2 to TRDJ3; 8 positions match TRDD3. Sequenced sample: blood. The CDR3 DNA reads as TGTGCCTGTGACACCGTACTGGGGGTCTCCTGGGACACCCGACAGATGTTTTTC. As protein: CACDTVLGVSWDTRQMFF.